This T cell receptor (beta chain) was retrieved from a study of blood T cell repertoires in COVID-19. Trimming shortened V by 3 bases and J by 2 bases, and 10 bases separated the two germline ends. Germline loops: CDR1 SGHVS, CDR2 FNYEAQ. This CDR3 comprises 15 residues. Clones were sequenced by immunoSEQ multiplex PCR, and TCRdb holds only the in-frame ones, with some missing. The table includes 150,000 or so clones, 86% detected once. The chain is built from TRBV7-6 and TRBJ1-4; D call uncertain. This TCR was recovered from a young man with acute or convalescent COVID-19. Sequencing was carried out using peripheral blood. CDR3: CASSLGGGTNEKLFF. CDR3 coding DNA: TGTGCCAGCAGCTTGGGTGGAGGGACTAATGAAAAACTGTTTTTT.